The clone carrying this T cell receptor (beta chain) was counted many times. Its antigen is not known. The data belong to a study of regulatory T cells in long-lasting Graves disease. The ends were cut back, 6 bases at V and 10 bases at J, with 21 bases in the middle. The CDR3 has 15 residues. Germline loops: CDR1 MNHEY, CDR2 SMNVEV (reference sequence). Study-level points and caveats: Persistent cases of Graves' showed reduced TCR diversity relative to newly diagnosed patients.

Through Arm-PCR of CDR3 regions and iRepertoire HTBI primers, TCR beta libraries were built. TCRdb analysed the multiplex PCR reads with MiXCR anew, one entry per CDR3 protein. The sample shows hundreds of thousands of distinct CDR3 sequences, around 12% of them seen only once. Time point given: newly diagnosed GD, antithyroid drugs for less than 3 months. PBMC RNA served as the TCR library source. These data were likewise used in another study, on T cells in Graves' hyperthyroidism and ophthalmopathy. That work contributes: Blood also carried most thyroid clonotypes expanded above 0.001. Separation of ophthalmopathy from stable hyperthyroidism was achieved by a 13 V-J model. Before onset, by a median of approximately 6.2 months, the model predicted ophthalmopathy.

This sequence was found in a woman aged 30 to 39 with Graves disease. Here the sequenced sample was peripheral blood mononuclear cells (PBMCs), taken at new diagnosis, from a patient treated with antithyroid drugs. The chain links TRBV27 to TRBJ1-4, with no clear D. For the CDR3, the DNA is TGTGCCAGCAGCCCTGACGGGGTGTGGGTGGGAAAACTGTTTTTT. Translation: CASSPDGVWVGKLFF.